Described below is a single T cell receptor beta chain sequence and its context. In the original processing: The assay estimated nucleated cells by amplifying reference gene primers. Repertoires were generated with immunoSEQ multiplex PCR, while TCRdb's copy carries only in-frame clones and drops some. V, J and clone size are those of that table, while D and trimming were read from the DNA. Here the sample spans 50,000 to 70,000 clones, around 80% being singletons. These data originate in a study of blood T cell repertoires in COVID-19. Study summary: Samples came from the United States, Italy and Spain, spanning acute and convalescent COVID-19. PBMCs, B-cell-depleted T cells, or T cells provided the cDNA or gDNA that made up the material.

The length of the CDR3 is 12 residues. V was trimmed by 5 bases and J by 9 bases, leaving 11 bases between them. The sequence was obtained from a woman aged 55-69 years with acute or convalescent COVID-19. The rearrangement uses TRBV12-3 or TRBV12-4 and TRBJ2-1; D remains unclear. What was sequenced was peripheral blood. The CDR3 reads CASSPSVGEQFF. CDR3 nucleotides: TGTGCCAGCAGTCCAAGCGTTGGTGAGCAGTTCTTC.